The source of this TCR beta chain is a study of blood T cell repertoires in COVID-19. Using immunoSEQ multiplex PCR, the repertoire was profiled, and TCRdb retains in-frame clones only, with some absent. The sample holds under 300,000 clones, around 85% seen once. The sequence was collected from a man aged 60 to 75 with acute or convalescent COVID-19. Sample: peripheral blood.

The CDR3 nucleotides read TGTGCCTGGAGTTTCAACAGGCGGGGGGGTGAGCAGTTCTTC. This translates into CAWSFNRRGGEQFF. The chain links TRBV30 to TRBJ2-1; 9 positions match TRBD2. Germline V gives CDR1 GTSNPN, CDR2 SVGIG (reference sequence). Losses at the gene ends were 2 bases for V and 9 bases for J; bases not matched to a gene: 8. CDR3 length: 14 amino acids.